This section outlines one TCR beta chain sequence together with its context. The repertoire was sequenced with immunoSEQ multiplex PCR; TCRdb's copy has only in-frame clones and lacks some. The table lists roughly 370,000 clones, approximately 87% of them singletons. These data are taken from a study of blood T cell repertoires in COVID-19. Overall study context: Whether acute or convalescent, the COVID-19 samples came from the United States, Italy and Spain. T cells, B-cell-depleted T cells, or PBMCs provided the cDNA or gDNA that served as material.

The CDR3 contains 13 residues. V lost 6 bases and J lost 6, with 14 bases in between. CDR1 is ENHRY and CDR2 is SYGVKD in the germline V gene. The sequenced material came from PBMCs or T cells enriched from blood (not recorded which). J is TRBJ1-2 and V is TRBV10-3, with D tentatively TRBD1 (6 bases). The TCR was taken from a woman aged 50 to 60 who had recovered from COVID-19. CDR3 loop: CAIREQQGDGYTF. The CDR3 DNA is TGTGCCATCAGGGAGCAACAGGGTGATGGCTACACCTTC.